The 23 T cell receptor beta chains given below trace back to one sample, sequenced in a study of shared clonotypes between healthy human individuals. Method: immunoSEQ multiplex PCR; TCRdb's copy keeps in-frame clones and lacks some. The sample gives about 690,000 clones, about nine tenths of which show up once; about 33% is in the top ten. Sequencing was performed on memory CD8+ T cells from PBMCs. Subset noted: CD45RO+ cells pooled with CCR7-negative TemRA cells. The receptors shown here come from a man between 18 and 29 years old in good health. Some clones in this sample may be carry-over from other donors' samples.

This chain joins TRBV9 and TRBJ2-1; D gene unclear. Between the trimmed V and J ends, which lost 0 bases and 8 bases, there was a span of 15 bases. From germline, CDR1 is SGDLS and CDR2 YYNGEE. The CDR3 has 15 amino acids. The DNA of the CDR3 is TGTGCCAGCAGCGTAGTAGCAGGCGCCCGGGATGAGCAGTTCTTC. Translation: CASSVVAGARDEQFF. The full variable domain, rest sourced from reference TRBV9 and TRBJ2-1, is DSGVTQTPKHLITATGQRVTLRCSPRSGDLSVYWYQQSLDQGLQFLIQYYNGEERAKGNILERFSAQQFPDLHSELNLSSLELGDSALYFCASSVVAGARDEQFFGPGTRLTVL.

The chain links TRBV7-9 to TRBJ1-4; TRBD1 aligns across 8 bases. Germline values: CDR1 SEHNR, CDR2 FQNEAQ (reference sequence). With V trimmed by 1 base and J by 6 bases, 4 bases remained unmatched. This CDR3 has 15 residues. In DNA, the CDR3 is TGTGCCAGCAGCTTAGGGGGACAGGTCGATGAAAAACTGTTTTTT. This translates into CASSLGGQVDEKLFF.

The V gene is TRBV4-1, the J gene TRBJ2-1, with a possible D match to TRBD2 (6 bases). V was trimmed by 1 base and J by 2 bases, leaving 12 bases between them. Germline assignment: CDR1 MGHRA and CDR2 YSYEKL. This CDR3 has 16 residues. The CDR3 nucleotides are TGCGCCAGCAGCCAAGTTGGCGGGGTTACCTACAATGAGCAGTTCTTC. It codes for CASSQVGGVTYNEQFF.

This clone was seen more than once but under ten times. The same CDR3 arises from other DNA sequences in this sample as well. The chain has TRBV27 and TRBJ1-5; 7 positions match TRBD1. The junction had 0 bases not matched to a gene; V was cut back by 3 bases and J by 4 bases. This CDR3 spans 13 amino acids. Per the germline V gene, CDR1 is MNHEY and CDR2 is SMNVEV (reference sequence). In DNA form, the CDR3 reads TGTGCCAGCAGTTTCAGGGGGAATCAGCCCCAGCATTTT. It is translated as CASSFRGNQPQHF.

The chain carries TRBV7-3 and TRBJ2-1; 8 bases match TRBD2. Trimming took 0 bases from V and 8 from J; bases not matched to a gene: 9. Germline CDR1 reads SGHTA; CDR2 reads FQGTGA. The CDR3 contains 16 residues. The CDR3 is CASSLTGGRFFDEQFF. DNA for the CDR3: TGTGCCAGCAGCTTAACGGGCGGGAGGTTCTTCGATGAGCAGTTCTTC.

This clone came up once. The V gene is TRBV27, the J gene TRBJ2-2; no firm D call. Germline CDR1 reads MNHEY; CDR2 reads SMNVEV (reference sequence). Trimming removed 3 bases at V and 4 bases at J, with 6 bases between. The length of the CDR3 is 13 residues. The CDR3 loop reads CASSFSPTGELFF. The CDR3 nucleotides read TGTGCCAGCAGTTTTAGTCCCACCGGGGAGCTGTTTTTT.

V is TRBV4-1 and J is TRBJ1-1, with unresolved D. The V and J ends lost 0 bases and 14 bases respectively, with 19 bases between them. In germline, CDR1 is MGHRA, CDR2 YSYEKL. This CDR3 contains 14 residues. The chain's CDR3 is CASSQDLTVVRHFF. As DNA, the CDR3 is TGCGCCAGCAGCCAAGATCTAACAGTGGTGAGGCACTTCTTT.

The chain employs TRBV19 and TRBJ1-2; 7 bases agree with TRBD1. V lost 6 bases to trimming and J lost 8 bases; unmatched junction nucleotides: 12. The CDR3 loop spans 14 amino acids. Germline assignment: CDR1 LNHDA and CDR2 SQIVND (reference sequence). The CDR3 is CASSNYRQGNGYTF. In nucleotides, the CDR3 is TGTGCCAGTAGCAACTACAGACAGGGTAACGGCTACACCTTC.

The rearrangement joins TRBV21-1 to TRBJ2-3; the table's TRBD1 call for D was not verified on the DNA. TRBV21-1 counts as a pseudogene. CDR3 size: 15 residues. The CDR3 region has the DNA TGTGCCAGCAGCAAAGGTACAGCATTCACAGATACGCAGTATTTT. Its protein product is CASSKGTAFTDTQYF.

The chain has TRBV7-9 and TRBJ2-5, with 12 bases that match TRBD2. J gave up 1 base and V 3 bases, and 6 bases lay outside the gene matches. Germline CDR1 and CDR2: SEHNR and FQNEAQ (reference sequence). This CDR3 contains 17 residues. Here the CDR3 DNA reads TGTGCCAGCAGCTTGGTGACTAGCGGGAGCTCCCAAGAGACCCAGTACTTC. Translation: CASSLVTSGSSQETQYF.

With regard to this clone: Distinct nucleotide sequences in the sample also encode this CDR3. The chain is built from TRBV9 and TRBJ2-7; 7 bases fit TRBD1. V lost 2 bases and J lost 1; bases outside the gene matches: 3. Germline CDR1 SGDLS, CDR2 YYNGEE. CDR3 length: 14 residues. CDR3: CASSVATGSYEQYF. CDR3 DNA sequence: TGTGCCAGCAGCGTGGCGACAGGGTCCTACGAGCAGTACTTC.

J is TRBJ2-7 and V is TRBV4-1, with a possible D match to TRBD1 (5 bases). Trimming left V 0 bases short and J 3 bases short, with 6 bases between. CDR1 MGHRA and CDR2 YSYEKL come from the germline V gene. The CDR3 is made up of 13 amino acids. The CDR3 sequence is CASSQDRDYEQYF. CDR3 coding DNA: TGCGCCAGCAGCCAAGACAGGGACTACGAGCAGTACTTC.

A note on this clone: Other nucleotide sequences in the sample specify the same CDR3. The chain employs TRBV28 and TRBJ1-3; 7 bases fit TRBD1. From germline, CDR1 is MDHEN and CDR2 SYDVKM. V was pared by 6 bases and J by 4 bases, with 6 bases of the junction left unmatched. CDR3 length equals 14 residues. In nucleotides, the CDR3 is TGTGCCAGCAGCTACAGGGGAACAGGAAACACCATATATTTT. This translates into CASSYRGTGNTIYF. Full variable domain (rest looked up from reference TRBV28 and TRBJ1-3): DVKVTQSSRYLVKRTGEKVFLECVQDMDHENMFWYRQDPGLGLRLIYFSYDVKMKEKGDIPEGYSVSREKKERFSLILESASTNQTSMYLCASSYRGTGNTIYFGEGSWLTVV.

The chain employs TRBV9 and TRBJ1-2; D is undetermined. Trimming removed 0 bases at V and 6 bases at J, with 27 bases between. Germline CDR1 and CDR2: SGDLS and YYNGEE. This CDR3 is 19 amino acids long. The CDR3 reads CASSVGPPGGIGDIDGYTF. In nucleotides, the CDR3 is TGTGCCAGCAGCGTAGGCCCTCCGGGAGGGATAGGTGATATAGATGGCTACACCTTC.

As DNA, the CDR3 is TGCGCCAGCAGCCAAGGAACCGGGACAGTCCACGAGCAGTACTTC. Protein product: CASSQGTGTVHEQYF. The chain is built from TRBV4-3 and TRBJ2-7; TRBD1 matches 7 bases. Germline V gives CDR1 LGHNA, CDR2 YSLEER. This CDR3 is built from 15 residues. The ends lost 1 base at V and 5 bases at J; junction bases unmatched: 8.

The chain uses TRBV2 and TRBJ2-7; 10 bases line up with TRBD1. The CDR3 runs 17 residues. Per germline, CDR1 SNHLY and CDR2 FYNNEI. Trimming at V came to 4 bases and at J to 4 bases, leaving 13 bases not matched to a gene. CDR3 in DNA: TGTGCCAGCAGTGCGACAGGGGGCGAGTATGGGGAGTACGAGCAGTACTTC. The encoded protein is CASSATGGEYGEYEQYF.

The chain carries TRBV27 and TRBJ1-5; TRBD1 aligns across 8 bases. Germline trimming cut 5 bases from V and 6 bases from J; bases unmatched to any gene: 15. Germline V gene data show CDR1 as MNHEY and CDR2 as SMNVEV (reference sequence). This CDR3 has 17 residues. CDR3 coding DNA: TGTGCCAGCAGTCCCAGGTCCGGACAGGGATTAACTCAGCCCCAGCATTTT. It yields the protein CASSPRSGQGLTQPQHF.

The chain carries TRBV4-1 and TRBJ2-3; D call uncertain. Trimming removed 0 bases from V and 2 bases from J, with 21 bases in between. Germline CDR1 is MGHRA and CDR2 is YSYEKL. The CDR3 extends over 19 amino acids. The CDR3 DNA reads TGCGCCAGCAGCCAAGATTTGCGAGAAAGGGCCCTCATCACAGATACGCAGTATTTT. This translates into CASSQDLRERALITDTQYF.

A note on this clone: This likely traces to a read error, being one base from a far larger clone. Other nucleotide sequences from this sample produce the same CDR3. CDR3 DNA sequence: TGTGCCAGCAGCGTGTCCGGGGAGCTGTTTTTT. This sequence encodes CASSVSGELFF. The rearrangement uses TRBV9 and TRBJ2-2; D is unresolved. The CDR3 has 11 residues. The germline V and J ends were trimmed by 2 bases and 6 bases, with 2 bases remaining between them. Germline lookup yields CDR1 SGDLS and CDR2 YYNGEE. The full variable domain, rest sourced from reference TRBV9 and TRBJ2-2, is DSGVTQTPKHLITATGQRVTLRCSPRSGDLSVYWYQQSLDQGLQFLIQYYNGEERAKGNILERFSAQQFPDLHSELNLSSLELGDSALYFCASSVSGELFFGEGSRLTVL.

Notes on this clone: The sample carries other DNA sequences with the same CDR3. The chain uses TRBV9 and TRBJ1-1, with 10 bases aligning to TRBD1. This CDR3 spans 13 amino acids. Trimming took 3 bases from V and 4 from J; bases not matched to a gene: 0. Per germline, CDR1 SGDLS and CDR2 YYNGEE. The CDR3 reads CASSGTGGTEAFF. DNA of the CDR3: TGTGCCAGCAGCGGGACAGGGGGCACTGAAGCTTTCTTT.

The genes are TRBV2 and TRBJ2-5; 7 nucleotides line up with TRBD2. CDR1 and CDR2 from the germline V gene are SNHLY and FYNNEI. J lost 5 bases, V lost 2 bases, and 14 bases had no gene match. This CDR3 has 17 residues. For the CDR3, the DNA is TGTGCCAGCAGTGAAACCCCCCTTGCGGGAGAGGGGGAGACCCAGTACTTC. Protein: CASSETPLAGEGETQYF.

The V and J genes are TRBV25-1 and TRBJ2-1; tentatively, D is TRBD1 or TRBD2 (5 bases each). Trimming took 3 bases from V and 8 from J, leaving 20 bases between them. Per germline, CDR1 MGHDK and CDR2 SYGVNS. This CDR3 region has 16 residues. The CDR3 DNA sequence: TGTGCCAGCAGTGATACCTCGGGACGCAGAATAGATGAGCAGTTCTTC. It yields the protein CASSDTSGRRIDEQFF. Filled out from reference TRBV25-1 and TRBJ2-1, the complete variable domain reads EADIYQTPRYLVIGTGKKITLECSQTMGHDKMYWYQQDPGMELHLIHYSYGVNSTEKGDLSSESTVSRIRTEHFPLTLESARPSHTSQYLCASSDTSGRRIDEQFFGPGTRLTVL.

The V call is TRBV7-9, the J call TRBJ2-1, with 9 bases that match TRBD1. From germline, CDR1 is SEHNR and CDR2 FQNEAQ (reference sequence). After removal of 3 bases from V and 6 bases from J, the junction contained 18 bases not matched to a gene. The CDR3 consists of 19 residues. The CDR3 is CASSFPRIGGDRVFNEQFF. The CDR3 DNA sequence: TGTGCCAGCAGCTTCCCACGTATAGGAGGGGACAGGGTATTCAATGAGCAGTTCTTC.